This TCR beta chain emerged from a study of cytomegalovirus exposure and HLA in healthy donors. The germline CDR1 and CDR2 sequences are MNHEY and SVGAGI. This CDR3 comprises 16 residues. Trimming took off 0 bases at V and 0 bases at J, with 11 bases between the two ends. In the PCR, 60 Vbeta and 13 Jbeta primers were used. TCRdb keeps only in-frame clones here, not all; method: immunoSEQ multiplex PCR. The top ten clones hold 4% to 6% of a sample with 150,000 to 200,000 clones, 84% of them seen once. Sequences were obtained from PBMCs. The rearrangement links TRBV6-5 to TRBJ1-1; weak D call: TRBD1 (5 bases). The origin of this receptor is a girl aged 5-17 years in good health and CMV-seropositive. The CDR3 is CASSYSTGTMNTEAFF. In DNA form, the CDR3 reads TGTGCCAGCAGTTACTCCACCGGGACTATGAACACTGAAGCTTTCTTT.